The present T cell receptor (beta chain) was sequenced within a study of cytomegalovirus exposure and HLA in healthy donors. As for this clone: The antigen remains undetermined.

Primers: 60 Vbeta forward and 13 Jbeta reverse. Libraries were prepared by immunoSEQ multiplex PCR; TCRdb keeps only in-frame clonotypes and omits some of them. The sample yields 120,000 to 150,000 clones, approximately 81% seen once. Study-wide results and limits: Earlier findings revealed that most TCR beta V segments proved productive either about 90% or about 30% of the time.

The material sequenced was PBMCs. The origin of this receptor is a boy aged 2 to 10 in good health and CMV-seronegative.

The CDR3 sequence: CASSLQQGITDEQYF. The CDR3 coding sequence is TGTGCCAGCAGCTTGCAGCAGGGGATTACCGACGAGCAGTACTTC. The rearrangement joins TRBV5-4 to TRBJ2-7; D may be TRBD1 (6 bases). CDR1 SGHNT and CDR2 YYREEE come from the germline V gene (reference sequence). The CDR3 has 15 amino acids. The V gene lost 1 base and the J gene lost 5 bases, with 16 bases spanning the gap.